This entry is about one T cell receptor (beta chain). As processed by the authors: The assay estimated nucleated cells by amplifying reference gene primers. Clones were read by immunoSEQ multiplex PCR, and TCRdb kept only the in-frame ones, dropping some. V, J and clone size were drawn from that table, and D and trimming were deduced from the DNA. The data hold 150,000 to 200,000 clones, with more than 80% observed a single time. Unmatched junction bases numbered 6, after V lost 1 base and J lost 10 bases. The CDR3 covers 15 residues. In germline, CDR1 is LGHDT, CDR2 YNNKEL (reference sequence). These data are taken from a study of blood T cell repertoires in COVID-19.

The gene calls are TRBV3-1 (or the pseudogene TRBV3-2) and TRBJ1-6; 8 nucleotides agree with TRBD1. The sample taken for sequencing was peripheral blood. The TCR was taken from a woman aged 60-70 years with acute or convalescent COVID-19. CDR3 sequence: CASSQVQGARSPLHF. The CDR3 nucleotides are TGTGCCAGCAGCCAAGTTCAGGGGGCAAGGTCACCCCTCCACTTT.